Below, one T cell receptor beta chain is given with its context. Trimming pared 4 bases from V and 2 bases from J, leaving 10 bases between. CDR3 length: 14 amino acids. Germline V gene sequence: CDR1 SEHNR, CDR2 FQNEAQ (reference sequence). Treatment meaning: approximately 18 received Ad26.COV2.S at low or high dose, single or two shots; roughly five received placebo; per-sample allocation not given. Sampling occurred on day 63 after the first vaccine or placebo injection. Donation was by an adult aged 18-55 years who was in Boston. This entry belongs to a study of Ad26.COV2.S vaccination and SARS-CoV-2 variants. Here immunoSEQ multiplex PCR was the method, and the copy in TCRdb shows in-frame clones only, minus some. The sample records about 240,000 clones, roughly 88% being singletons.

The receptor was isolated from a person between 18 and 59 years old who received the Ad26.COV2.S COVID-19 vaccine or a placebo. V usage is TRBV7-9 and J usage is TRBJ2-3; D perhaps matches TRBD1 (6 bases). Material: peripheral blood, obtained in a trial of Ad26.COV2.S vaccine versus placebo. The CDR3 protein is CASSSGTFTDTQYF. The CDR3 nucleotides read TGTGCCAGCAGCTCTGGGACATTCACAGATACGCAGTATTTT.